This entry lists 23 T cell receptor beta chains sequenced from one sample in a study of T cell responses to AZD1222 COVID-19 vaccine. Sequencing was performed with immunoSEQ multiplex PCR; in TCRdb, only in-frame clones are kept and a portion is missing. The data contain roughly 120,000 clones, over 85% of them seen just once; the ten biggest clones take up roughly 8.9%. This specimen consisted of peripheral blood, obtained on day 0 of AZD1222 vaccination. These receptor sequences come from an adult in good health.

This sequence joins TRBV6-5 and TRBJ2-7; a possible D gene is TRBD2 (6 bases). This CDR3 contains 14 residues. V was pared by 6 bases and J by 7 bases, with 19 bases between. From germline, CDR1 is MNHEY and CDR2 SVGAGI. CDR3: CASSRSGTLKEQYF. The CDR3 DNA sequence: TGTGCCAGCAGCCGATCCGGGACTTTAAAGGAGCAGTACTTC.

Here the CDR3 DNA reads TGTGCCACCAGTGATCCACAGGGAGCAGATACGCAGTATTTT. Its translation: CATSDPQGADTQYF. This sequence joins TRBV24-1 and TRBJ2-3, with D perhaps TRBD1 (6 bases). Germline lookup yields CDR1 KGHDR and CDR2 SFDVKD. This CDR3 region has 14 residues. Trimming took 3 bases from V and 4 from J, leaving 10 bases between them.

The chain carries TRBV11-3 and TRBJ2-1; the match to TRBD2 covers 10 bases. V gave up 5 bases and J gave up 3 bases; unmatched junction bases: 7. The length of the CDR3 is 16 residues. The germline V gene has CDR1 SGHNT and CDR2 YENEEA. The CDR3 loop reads CASSAGLAGDYNEQFF. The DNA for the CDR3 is TGTGCCAGCAGCGCAGGCCTAGCGGGAGACTACAATGAGCAGTTCTTC.

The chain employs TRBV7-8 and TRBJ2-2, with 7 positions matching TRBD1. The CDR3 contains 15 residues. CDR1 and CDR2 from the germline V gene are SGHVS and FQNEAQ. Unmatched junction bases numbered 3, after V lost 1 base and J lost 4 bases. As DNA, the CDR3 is TGTGCCAGCAGCTTAGAGGGGGCTACCACCGGGGAGCTGTTTTTT. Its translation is CASSLEGATTGELFF.

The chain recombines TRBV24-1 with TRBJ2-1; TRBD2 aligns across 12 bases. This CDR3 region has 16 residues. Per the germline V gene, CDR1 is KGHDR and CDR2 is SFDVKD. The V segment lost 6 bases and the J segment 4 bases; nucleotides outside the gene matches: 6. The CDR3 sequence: CATSPRTSGVYNEQFF. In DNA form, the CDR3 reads TGTGCCACCAGTCCACGGACTAGCGGGGTATACAATGAGCAGTTCTTC.

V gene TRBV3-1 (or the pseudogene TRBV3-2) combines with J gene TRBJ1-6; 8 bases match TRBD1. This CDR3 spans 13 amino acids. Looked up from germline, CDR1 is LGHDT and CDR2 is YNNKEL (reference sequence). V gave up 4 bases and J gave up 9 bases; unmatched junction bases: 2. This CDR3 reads CASSLQGGSPLHF. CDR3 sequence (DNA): TGTGCCAGCAGCCTACAGGGGGGTTCACCCCTCCACTTT.

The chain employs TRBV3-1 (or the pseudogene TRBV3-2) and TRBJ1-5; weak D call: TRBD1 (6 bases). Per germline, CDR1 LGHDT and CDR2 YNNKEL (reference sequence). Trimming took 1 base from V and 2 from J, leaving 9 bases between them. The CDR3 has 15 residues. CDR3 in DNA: TGTGCCAGCAGCCAAGGGACAGTTCGCAATCAGCCCCAGCATTTT. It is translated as CASSQGTVRNQPQHF.

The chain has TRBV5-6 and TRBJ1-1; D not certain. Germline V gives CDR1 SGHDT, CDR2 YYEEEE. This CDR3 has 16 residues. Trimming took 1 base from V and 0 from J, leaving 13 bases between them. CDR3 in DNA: TGTGCCAGCAGCTTGACTGCGACCTGGATGAACACTGAAGCTTTCTTT. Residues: CASSLTATWMNTEAFF. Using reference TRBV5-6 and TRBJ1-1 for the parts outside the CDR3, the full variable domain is DAGVTQSPTHLIKTRGQQVTLRCSPKSGHDTVSWYQQALGQGPQFIFQYYEEEERQRGNFPDRFSGHQFPNYSSELNVNALLLGDSALYLCASSLTATWMNTEAFFGQGTRLTVV.

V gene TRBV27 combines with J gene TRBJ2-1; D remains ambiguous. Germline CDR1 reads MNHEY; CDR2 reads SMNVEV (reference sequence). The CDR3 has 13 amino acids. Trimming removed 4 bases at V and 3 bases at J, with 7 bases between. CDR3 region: CASSYQYYNEQFF. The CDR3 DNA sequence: TGTGCCAGCAGTTACCAATACTACAATGAGCAGTTCTTC.

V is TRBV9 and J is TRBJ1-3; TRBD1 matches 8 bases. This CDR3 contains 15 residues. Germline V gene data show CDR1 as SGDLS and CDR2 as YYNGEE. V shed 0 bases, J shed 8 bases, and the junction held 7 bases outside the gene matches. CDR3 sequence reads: CASSVDGQGADTIYF. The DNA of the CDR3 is TGTGCCAGCAGCGTAGACGGGCAGGGGGCAGACACCATATATTTT.

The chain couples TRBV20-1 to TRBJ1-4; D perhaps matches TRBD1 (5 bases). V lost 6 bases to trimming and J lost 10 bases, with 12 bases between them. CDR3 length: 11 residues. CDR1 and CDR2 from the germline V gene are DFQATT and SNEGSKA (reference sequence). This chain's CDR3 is CSAGGGTKLFF. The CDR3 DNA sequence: TGCAGTGCCGGGGGGGGGACAAAACTGTTTTTT.

CDR3 bases: TGTGCCAGCTCACCGGACAGGTCCATCTACGAGCAGTACTTC. Translated, it gives CASSPDRSIYEQYF. This sequence joins TRBV18 and TRBJ2-7; the match to TRBD1 covers 7 bases. The CDR3 sequence is 14 residues long. V lost 3 bases to trimming and J lost 3 bases; unmatched junction nucleotides: 5. Germline CDR1 is KGHSH and CDR2 is LQKENI.

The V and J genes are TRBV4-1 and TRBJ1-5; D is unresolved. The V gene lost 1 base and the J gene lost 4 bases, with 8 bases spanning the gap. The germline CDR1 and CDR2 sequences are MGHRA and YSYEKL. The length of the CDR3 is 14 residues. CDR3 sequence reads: CASSQVAPNQPQHF. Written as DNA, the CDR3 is TGCGCCAGCAGCCAAGTTGCACCTAATCAGCCCCAGCATTTT.

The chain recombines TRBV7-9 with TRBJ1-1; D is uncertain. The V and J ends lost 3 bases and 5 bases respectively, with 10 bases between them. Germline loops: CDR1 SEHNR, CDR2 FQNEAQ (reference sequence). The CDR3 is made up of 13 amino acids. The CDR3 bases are TGTGCCAGCAGCTTGCTTTTGGGGACTGAAGCTTTCTTT. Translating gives CASSLLLGTEAFF.

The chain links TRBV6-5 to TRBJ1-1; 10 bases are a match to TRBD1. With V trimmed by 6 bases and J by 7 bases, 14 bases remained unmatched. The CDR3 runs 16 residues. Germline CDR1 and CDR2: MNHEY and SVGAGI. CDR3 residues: CASSYKRPGTGDEAFF. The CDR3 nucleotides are TGTGCCAGCAGCTACAAGAGGCCCGGGACAGGGGATGAAGCTTTCTTT.

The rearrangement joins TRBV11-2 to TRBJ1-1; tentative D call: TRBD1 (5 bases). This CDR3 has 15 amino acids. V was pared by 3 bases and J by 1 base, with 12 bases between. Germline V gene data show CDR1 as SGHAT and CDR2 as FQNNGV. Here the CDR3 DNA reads TGTGCCAGCAGCTTCTCGACAGCGAGGAACACTGAAGCTTTCTTT. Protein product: CASSFSTARNTEAFF.

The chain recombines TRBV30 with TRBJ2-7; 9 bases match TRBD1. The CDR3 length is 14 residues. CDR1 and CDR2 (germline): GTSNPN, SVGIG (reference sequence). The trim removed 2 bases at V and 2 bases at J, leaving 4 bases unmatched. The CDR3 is CAWSSRQGAYEQYF. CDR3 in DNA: TGTGCCTGGAGTTCGAGACAGGGGGCCTACGAGCAGTACTTC.

This CDR3 reads CASSLGPRQETQYF. The CDR3, as DNA: TGCGCCAGCAGCTTGGGACCCCGACAAGAGACCCAGTACTTC. The gene calls are TRBV5-1 and TRBJ2-5; the D is unclear. CDR1 is SGHRS, CDR2 YFSETQ, per germline. This CDR3 contains 14 residues. V lost 0 bases, J lost 2 bases, and 8 bases lay in between.

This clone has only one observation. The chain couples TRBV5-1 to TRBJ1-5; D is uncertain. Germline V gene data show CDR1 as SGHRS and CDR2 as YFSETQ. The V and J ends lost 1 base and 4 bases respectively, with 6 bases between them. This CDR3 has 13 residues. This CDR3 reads CASSLQPNQPQHF. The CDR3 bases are TGCGCCAGCAGCTTGCAGCCTAATCAGCCCCAGCATTTT. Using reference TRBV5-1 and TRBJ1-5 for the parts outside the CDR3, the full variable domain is KAGVTQTPRYLIKTRGQQVTLSCSPISGHRSVSWYQQTPGQGLQFLFEYFSETQRNKGNFPGRFSGRQFSNSRSEMNVSTLELGDSALYLCASSLQPNQPQHFGDGTRLSIL.

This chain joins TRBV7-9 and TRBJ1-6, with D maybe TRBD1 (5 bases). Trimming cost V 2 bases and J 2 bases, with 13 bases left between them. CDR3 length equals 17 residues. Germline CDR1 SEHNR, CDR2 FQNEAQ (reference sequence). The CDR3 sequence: CASSLSRGKAYNSPLHF. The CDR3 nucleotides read TGTGCCAGCAGCTTAAGTCGGGGGAAAGCCTATAATTCACCCCTCCACTTT.

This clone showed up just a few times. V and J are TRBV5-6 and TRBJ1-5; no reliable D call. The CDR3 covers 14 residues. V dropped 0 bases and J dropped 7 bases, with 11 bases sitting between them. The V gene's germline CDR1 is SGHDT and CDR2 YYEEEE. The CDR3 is CASSLASGYQPQHF. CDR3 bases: TGTGCCAGCAGCTTGGCTTCGGGGTACCAGCCCCAGCATTTT. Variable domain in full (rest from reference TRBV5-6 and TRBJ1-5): DAGVTQSPTHLIKTRGQQVTLRCSPKSGHDTVSWYQQALGQGPQFIFQYYEEEERQRGNFPDRFSGHQFPNYSSELNVNALLLGDSALYLCASSLASGYQPQHFGDGTRLSIL.

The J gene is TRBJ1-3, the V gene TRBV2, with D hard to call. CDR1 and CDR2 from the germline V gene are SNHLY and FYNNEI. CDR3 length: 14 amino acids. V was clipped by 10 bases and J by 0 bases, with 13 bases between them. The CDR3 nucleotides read TGTGCCACCTCAAGTCGAATCTCTGGAAACACCATATATTTT. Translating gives CATSSRISGNTIYF.

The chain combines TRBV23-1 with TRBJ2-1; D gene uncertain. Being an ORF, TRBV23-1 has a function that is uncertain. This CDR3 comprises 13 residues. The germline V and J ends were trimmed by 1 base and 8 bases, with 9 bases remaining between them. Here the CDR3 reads CASSQFPRDEQFF. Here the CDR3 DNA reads TGCGCCAGCAGTCAATTCCCCCGGGATGAGCAGTTCTTC.